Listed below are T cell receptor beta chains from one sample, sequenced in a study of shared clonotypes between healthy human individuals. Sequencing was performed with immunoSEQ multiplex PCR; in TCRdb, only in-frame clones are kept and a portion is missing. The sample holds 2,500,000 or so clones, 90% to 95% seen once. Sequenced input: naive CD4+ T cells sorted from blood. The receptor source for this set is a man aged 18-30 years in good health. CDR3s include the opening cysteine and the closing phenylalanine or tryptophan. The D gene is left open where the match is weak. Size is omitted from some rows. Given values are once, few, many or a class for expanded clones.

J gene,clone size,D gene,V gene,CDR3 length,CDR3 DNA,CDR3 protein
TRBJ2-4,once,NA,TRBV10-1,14,TGCGCCAGCAGTGAGTCCGGGACCAAAAACATTCAGTACTTC,CASSESGTKNIQYF
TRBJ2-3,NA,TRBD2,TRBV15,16,TGTGCCACCAGCTCTGGGCTAGCGGGTAGCACAGATACGCAGTATTTT,CATSSGLAGSTDTQYF
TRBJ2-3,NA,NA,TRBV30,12,TGTGCCTGGACCTCGTCGGCAGATACGCAGTATTTT,CAWTSSADTQYF
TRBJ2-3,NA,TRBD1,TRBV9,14,TGTGCCAGCAGCTCCAGGGGGTTAACAGATACGCAGTATTTT,CASSSRGLTDTQYF
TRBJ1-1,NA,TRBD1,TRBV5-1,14,TGCGCCAGCAGCAGGGACAGGGGAGGCACTGAAGCTTTCTTT,CASSRDRGGTEAFF
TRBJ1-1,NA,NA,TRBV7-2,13,TGTGCCAGCAGCCAAGGGGGGGAACCTGAAGCTTTCTTT,CASSQGGEPEAFF
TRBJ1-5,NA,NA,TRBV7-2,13,TGTGCCAGCAGCTTCGTTAGGGATCAGCCCCAGCATTTT,CASSFVRDQPQHF
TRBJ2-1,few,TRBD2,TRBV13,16,TGTGCCAGCAGCTTGGGGCTAGCGGGGGGTAGCGATGAGCAGTTCTTC,CASSLGLAGGSDEQFF
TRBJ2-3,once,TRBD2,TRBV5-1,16,TGCGCCAGCAGCTTGGATCCTAGCGGGGGACCAGATACGCAGTATTTT,CASSLDPSGGPDTQYF
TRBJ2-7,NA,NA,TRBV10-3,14,TGTGCCATCAGTGACCGGACTACCTCCTACGAGCAGTACTTC,CAISDRTTSYEQYF
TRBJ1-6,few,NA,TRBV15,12,TGTGCCACCAGCATGGTGAATTCACCCCTCCACTTT,CATSMVNSPLHF
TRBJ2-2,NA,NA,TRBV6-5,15,TGTGCCAGCAGTCGAGGGACGGGTAACACCGGGGAGCTGTTTTTT,CASSRGTGNTGELFF
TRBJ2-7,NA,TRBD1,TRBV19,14,TGTGCCAGTAGGGGACAGGGGGTTCGCTACGAGCAGTACTTC,CASRGQGVRYEQYF
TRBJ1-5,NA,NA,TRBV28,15,TGTGCCAGCAGGCCGGGACCCTATGGCAATCAGCCCCAGCATTTT,CASRPGPYGNQPQHF
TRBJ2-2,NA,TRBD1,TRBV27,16,TGTGCCAGCAGTTTATACAGGGGGCATAACACCGGGGAGCTGTTTTTT,CASSLYRGHNTGELFF
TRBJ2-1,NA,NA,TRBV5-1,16,TGCGCCAGCAGCTTGGCCCAGGGGGGGATTCCCAATGAGCAGTTCTTC,CASSLAQGGIPNEQFF
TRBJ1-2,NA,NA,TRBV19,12,TGTGCCAGTAGTATCTATAGTCGGGGCTACACCTTC,CASSIYSRGYTF
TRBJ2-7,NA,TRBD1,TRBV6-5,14,TGTGCCAGCAGTCTCGGGACAGAGTCCTACGAGCAGTACTTC,CASSLGTESYEQYF
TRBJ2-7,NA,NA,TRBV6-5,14,TGTGCCAGCAGCCCAGGGGTCCTGACAGTCGAGCAGTACTTC,CASSPGVLTVEQYF